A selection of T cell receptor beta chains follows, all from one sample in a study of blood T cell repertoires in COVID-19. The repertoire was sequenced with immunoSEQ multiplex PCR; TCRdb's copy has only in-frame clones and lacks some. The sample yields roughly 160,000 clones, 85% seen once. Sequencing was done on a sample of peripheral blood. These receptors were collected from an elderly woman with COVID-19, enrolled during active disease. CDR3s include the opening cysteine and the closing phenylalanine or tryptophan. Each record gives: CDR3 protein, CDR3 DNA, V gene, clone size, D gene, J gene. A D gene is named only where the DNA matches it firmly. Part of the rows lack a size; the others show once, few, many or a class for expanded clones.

CDR3 protein: CASSKGGGSSYNSPLHF
CDR3 DNA: TGTGCCAGCAGCAAAGGCGGGGGGAGCTCCTATAATTCACCCCTCCACTTT
V gene: TRBV21-1
clone size: -
D gene: -
J gene: TRBJ1-6

CDR3 protein: CASSPPGLAGALAKNIQYF
CDR3 DNA: TGTGCCAGCTCCCCACCCGGACTAGCGGGAGCTCTAGCCAAAAACATTCAGTACTTC
V gene: TRBV18
clone size: -
D gene: TRBD2
J gene: TRBJ2-4

CDR3 protein: CASSYRSNYGYTF
CDR3 DNA: TGTGCCAGTAGTTACAGGTCAAACTATGGCTACACCTTC
V gene: TRBV19
clone size: -
D gene: -
J gene: TRBJ1-2

CDR3 protein: CASSEARRGSYGYTF
CDR3 DNA: TGTGCCAGCAGTGAAGCCCGCAGGGGTAGCTATGGCTACACCTTC
V gene: TRBV2
clone size: -
D gene: -
J gene: TRBJ1-2

CDR3 protein: CASKGTGRNTEAFF
CDR3 DNA: TGTGCCAGCAAAGGGACAGGAAGGAACACTGAAGCTTTCTTT
V gene: TRBV3-1/TRBV3-2
clone size: -
D gene: TRBD1
J gene: TRBJ1-1

CDR3 protein: CASSPQDQGNQPQHF
CDR3 DNA: TGTGCCAGCAGTCCGCAAGATCAGGGGAATCAGCCCCAGCATTTT
V gene: TRBV6-5
clone size: once
D gene: -
J gene: TRBJ1-5

CDR3 protein: CASSPLPSGANVLTF
CDR3 DNA: TGCGCCAGCAGCCCCCTTCCCTCTGGGGCCAACGTCCTGACTTTC
V gene: TRBV5-1
clone size: -
D gene: -
J gene: TRBJ2-6

CDR3 protein: CSVYGGEANEKLFF
CDR3 DNA: TGCAGCGTTTACGGGGGGGAGGCAAATGAAAAACTGTTTTTT
V gene: TRBV29-1
clone size: -
D gene: -
J gene: TRBJ1-4

CDR3 protein: CASSLTDNQPQHF
CDR3 DNA: TGTGCCAGCAGTTTAACAGACAATCAGCCCCAGCATTTT
V gene: TRBV28
clone size: -
D gene: -
J gene: TRBJ1-5

CDR3 protein: CAAGLAEETQYF
CDR3 DNA: TGTGCCGCCGGACTAGCGGAAGAGACCCAGTACTTC
V gene: TRBV10-3
clone size: -
D gene: TRBD2
J gene: TRBJ2-5

CDR3 protein: CASRDPGQAGEKLFF
CDR3 DNA: TGTGCCAGCAGGGATCCGGGACAAGCAGGTGAAAAACTGTTTTTT
V gene: TRBV6-5
clone size: -
D gene: -
J gene: TRBJ1-4

CDR3 protein: CARRDRGRWEQYF
CDR3 DNA: TGTGCCAGGCGGGACAGGGGGCGGTGGGAGCAGTACTTC
V gene: TRBV7-6
clone size: few
D gene: TRBD1
J gene: TRBJ2-7

CDR3 protein: CASSSTAAYEQYF
CDR3 DNA: TGTGCCAGCAGCTCGACAGCCGCCTACGAGCAGTACTTC
V gene: TRBV5-4
clone size: -
D gene: -
J gene: TRBJ2-7

CDR3 protein: CASSPGQTMNTEAFF
CDR3 DNA: TGTGCCAGCAGCCCGGGACAGACCATGAACACTGAAGCTTTCTTT
V gene: TRBV7-9
clone size: -
D gene: TRBD1
J gene: TRBJ1-1

CDR3 protein: CASSQDRTSPTDTQYF
CDR3 DNA: TGTGCCAGCAGCCAAGATAGGACTAGCCCCACAGATACGCAGTATTTT
V gene: TRBV4-2
clone size: -
D gene: TRBD2
J gene: TRBJ2-3

CDR3 protein: CASSSRTGGSGSPLHF
CDR3 DNA: TGTGCCAGCAGCTCCCGGACAGGGGGATCGGGTTCACCCCTCCACTTT
V gene: TRBV3-1/TRBV3-2
clone size: -
D gene: TRBD1
J gene: TRBJ1-6